This TCR beta chain appears in the sequencing data of a study of neurological immune-mediated disorders (dated by TCRdb to between 2019 and 2020). Study-wide context: Among the approximately 34 multiple sclerosis patients, relapsing-remitting MS was present in approximately 31 and secondary progressive MS was present in 3. Using UMI-based sequencing, the study compared peripheral blood TCR-beta repertoires from patients with HTLV-I-associated myelopathy (HAM/TSP), patients with multiple sclerosis, and healthy controls. Alongside PBMC samples, the set of some 97 TCR-beta libraries contained longitudinal samples, technical triplicates, and paired CD4+ and CD8+ T-cell subsets that had been sorted. Of the 68 subjects in the cohort, approximately 15 were HAM/TSP patients, approximately 35 were multiple sclerosis patients, and around 20 were healthy controls. General conclusions and limits of the study: TCR clonal expansion was highest in HAM/TSP patients and lowest in MS patients, with MS patients falling below even healthy controls. The MS cluster showed no association with clinical or MRI features, and the authors stated that larger cohorts are needed. Repertoires from 18 of 34 MS patients were grouped by phylogenetic analysis into a cluster of related CDR3 sequences, suggesting a possible repertoire-level signature. Across subjects, expanded clones never shared an identical CDR3 amino acid sequence, which suggests that the TCR-beta repertoires in every group were private.

cDNA was synthesized by template-switch 5'RACE using a primer carrying a 10-nucleotide random unique molecular identifier by which each TCR transcript was tagged. Over 170 million TCR-beta sequences, covering 15-18 subjects, were produced in each sequencing run. The RNeasy kit was used for extraction of total RNA. The KAPA Real-time Library Amplification kit was used to amplify TCR-beta VDJ regions with primers for the TCR constant region and the 5'RACE anchor. Sample indexes and Illumina adaptors were added in a first PCR, after which library yield was increased in a second PCR. The roughly 650 bp TCR product was size-selected on a 2% E-gel SizeSelection system after Ampure bead purification. Before pooling, library quality was assessed on a Bioanalyzer, concentration was determined with Qubit, and library quantification was performed with the Kapa Library Quantification kit. Libraries were sequenced paired-end 2 x 150 bp on an Illumina HiSeq 2500. To increase sequence diversity, 25-30% phiX was spiked into each library pool. In the paper's pipeline: The UMI-based MiGEC pipeline processed quality-filtered reads and removed over 85% of raw TCR sequences during error correction. VDJ genes were aligned to IMGT germline references, and each clonotype was defined by a unique CDR3 amino acid sequence together with V-J genes. Clonal expansion, Shannon diversity and CDR3 relatedness were evaluated with VDJtools (CalcPairwiseDistances, ClusterSamples), while phylogenetic trees were built in CLCbio workbench. Clones with at least 8 unique UMIs were defined as expanded, with this threshold being based on coefficient-of-variation modelling across technical triplicates. The public reads were reanalyzed by TCRdb: fastp trimming at Q25, MiXCR alignment, in-frame beta chains only. Each CDR3 protein appears once, grouped with its most common genes and DNA. It is TCRdb's table, rather than the study itself, that gives the V and J calls and clone size. This sample holds approximately 74,000 distinct CDR3 sequences; 5.2% were observed only once. In total, the top ten clones hold less than 7.5% of the sample.

After removal of 4 bases from V and 2 bases from J, the junction retains 13 bases not matched to a gene. Spanning cysteine to phenylalanine, the CDR3 consists of 17 amino acids. The kept DNA is CDR3 alone, 51 bases in frame from the first base. Libraries from unsorted PBMCs were made from 2 million PBMCs kept in RNAlater at -80 degrees C until RNA extraction. The multiple sclerosis patients were enrolled in a US clinical protocol that used magnetic resonance imaging to evaluate disease progression. PBMCs were separated from peripheral blood using Ficoll-Hypaque density gradient centrifugation and then cryopreserved in liquid nitrogen. Points on this clonotype: Its antigen remains unidentified. Base qualities were left out, and no much larger clone turns up one base away.

Material: PBMCs. The origin of this receptor is a man aged 18-30 years with multiple sclerosis. This chain joins TRBV12-3 or TRBV12-4 to TRBJ2-7; TRBD1 agrees with 8 junctional bases. The DNA sequence is TGTGCCAGCAGTTACTCGATCGGACAGGGCCTCCCCTACGAGCAGTACTTC. Translation gives CASSYSIGQGLPYEQYF.